Listed here is a single TCR beta chain. A junction end diverges from the germline sequence, so it may reflect a read error. Sequencing was performed with immunoSEQ multiplex PCR; in TCRdb, only in-frame clones are kept and a portion is missing. The sample has 100,000 or so clones, 87% seen once; the top ten hold less than 3.5%. The data were obtained in a study of T cell responses to AZD1222 COVID-19 vaccine. Per germline, CDR1 SSHAT and CDR2 FNYEAQ (reference sequence). The CDR3 has 15 residues. This TCR came from an adult in good health. The material sequenced was peripheral blood, taken on day 0 of AZD1222 vaccination. The chain employs TRBV7-7 and TRBJ2-2; 9 bases fit TRBD2. CDR3 region: CASSLAGAYTGELFF. The CDR3 DNA sequence: TGTGCTAGCAGCTTAGCGGGGGCCTACACCGGGGAGCTGTTTTTT.